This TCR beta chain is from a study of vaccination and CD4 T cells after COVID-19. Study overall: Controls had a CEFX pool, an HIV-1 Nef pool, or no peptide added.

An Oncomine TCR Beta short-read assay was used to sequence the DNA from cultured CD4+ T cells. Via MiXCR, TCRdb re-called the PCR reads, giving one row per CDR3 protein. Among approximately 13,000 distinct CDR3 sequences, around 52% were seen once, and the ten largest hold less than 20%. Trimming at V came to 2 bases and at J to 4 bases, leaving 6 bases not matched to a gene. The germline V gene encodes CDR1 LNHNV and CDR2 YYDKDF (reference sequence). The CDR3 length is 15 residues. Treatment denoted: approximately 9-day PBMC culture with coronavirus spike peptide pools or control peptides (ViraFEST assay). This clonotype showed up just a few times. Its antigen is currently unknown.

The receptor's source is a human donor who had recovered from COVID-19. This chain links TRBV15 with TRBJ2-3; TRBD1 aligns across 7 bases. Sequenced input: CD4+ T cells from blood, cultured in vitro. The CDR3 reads CATSRSVQGADTQYF. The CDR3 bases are TGTGCCACCAGCAGATCGGTTCAGGGGGCAGATACGCAGTATTTT. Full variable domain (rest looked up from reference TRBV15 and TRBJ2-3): DAMVIQNPRYQVTQFGKPVTLSCSQTLNHNVMYWYQQKSSQAPKLLFHYYDKDFNNEADTPDNFQSRRPNTSFCFLDIRSPGLGDTAMYLCATSRSVQGADTQYFGPGTRLTVL.